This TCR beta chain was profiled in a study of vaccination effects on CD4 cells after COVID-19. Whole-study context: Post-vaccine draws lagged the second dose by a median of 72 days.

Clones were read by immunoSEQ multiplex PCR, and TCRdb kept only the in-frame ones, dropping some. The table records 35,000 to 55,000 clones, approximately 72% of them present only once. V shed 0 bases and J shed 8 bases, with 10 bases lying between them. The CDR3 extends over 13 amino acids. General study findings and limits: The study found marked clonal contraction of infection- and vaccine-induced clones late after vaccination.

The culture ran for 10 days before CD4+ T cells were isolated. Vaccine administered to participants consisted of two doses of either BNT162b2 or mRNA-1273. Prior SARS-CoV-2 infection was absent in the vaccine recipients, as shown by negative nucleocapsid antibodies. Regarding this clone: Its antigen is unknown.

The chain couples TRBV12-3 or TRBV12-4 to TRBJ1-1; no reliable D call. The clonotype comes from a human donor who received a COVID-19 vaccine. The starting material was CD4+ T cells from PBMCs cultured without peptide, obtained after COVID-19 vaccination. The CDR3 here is CASSLAEVAEAFF. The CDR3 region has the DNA TGTGCCAGCAGTTTAGCAGAGGTGGCCGAAGCTTTCTTT.